One and the same sample provided the 15 T cell receptor beta chains below, sequenced in a study of tissue T cells after allogeneic stem cell transplantation. Time point noted: mouse harvest day 14 after allogeneic transplant. Mouse grafts combined 10^7 T-cell-depleted bone marrow cells with 10^6 splenic CD5+ T cells. Clones were sequenced by immunoSEQ multiplex PCR, and TCRdb holds only the in-frame ones, with some missing. Here the sample spans about 6,800 clones, around a third being singletons. The sample consisted of skin. These TCRs come from a female BALB/c mouse given C57BL/6 T cells with graft-versus-host disease after an allogeneic hematopoietic cell transplant.

Sample share makes this clone medium-sized. The germline and genes are mouse ones. From the germline J gene comes the end of the CDR3, since the read stops 1 residue before it. The chain carries TRBV26 and TRBJ1-1; D not certain. The germline V gene encodes CDR1 KGHPV and CDR2 FQNQEV (reference sequence). V dropped 0 bases and J dropped 0 bases, with 5 bases sitting between them. The CDR3 has 14 residues. CDR3 protein: CASSLSGTNTEVFF. CDR3 bases read: TGTGCCAGCAGTCTGTCAGGGACAAACACAGAAGTCTTC.

This clone is medium-sized. Genes and germline come from the mouse. The missing CDR3 end, 1 residue past where the read stops, is filled in from the germline J gene. The chain employs TRBV26 and TRBJ1-4; possible D gene TRBD1, 6 bases. The CDR3 totals 15 residues. Germline assignment: CDR1 KGHPV and CDR2 FQNQEV (reference sequence). The V and J ends lost 0 bases and 4 bases respectively, with 9 bases between them. The CDR3 bases that were read are TGTGCCAGCAGTCTGTCGTGGGGGCGCAACGAAAGATTATTT. Amino acids: CASSLSWGRNERLF. The full CDR3 protein reads CASSLSWGRNERLFF.

A note on this clone: The gene names given are mouse names. The read falls 1 residue short of the CDR3 end, and the missing part is taken from the germline J gene. The chain couples TRBV13-1 to TRBJ2-5; tentative D call: TRBD2 (6 bases). The CDR3 consists of 14 residues. Deletions cut 1 base from V and 7 bases from J, with 13 bases between. From germline, CDR1 is NSHNY and CDR2 SYGAGN. CDR3 protein: CASSDSLGKNTQYF. The sequenced part of the CDR3 DNA is TGTGCCAGCAGTGATAGCCTGGGGAAGAACACCCAGTAC.

As regards this clone: The gene symbols are mouse symbols. From the germline J gene comes the end of the CDR3, since the read stops 1 residue before it. The chain has TRBV23 and TRBJ2-2; the table assigns TRBD1, which was not confirmed against the DNA. Germline lookup yields CDR1 KGHTA and CDR2 FQNQQP. The length of the CDR3 is 17 residues. CDR3 residues: CSSSQDRDRGNTGQLYF. CDR3 DNA, as far as it was read: TGCTCCAGCAGTCAAGACCGGGACAGGGGTAACACCGGGCAGCTCTAC.

By sample share, this clone is medium-sized (0.01 to 0.1%). Any gene name here is a mouse gene name. The DNA ends 1 residue before the CDR3 does, and the rest of the CDR3 is filled in from the germline J gene. V gene TRBV23 combines with J gene TRBJ1-1. Germline V lookup: CDR1 KGHTA, CDR2 FQNQQP. The CDR3 loop spans 12 amino acids. Incomplete CDR3 DNA: TGCTCCAGCAGAGGGACAAACACAGAAGTCTTC. As protein: CSSRGTNTEVF. Given in full, the CDR3 is CSSRGTNTEVFF.

Note on this clone: Gene names are the mouse ones. The missing CDR3 end, 1 residue past where the read stops, is filled in from the germline J gene. The chain has TRBV3 and TRBJ1-4; D is uncertain. The V gene lost 2 bases and the J gene lost 4 bases, with 5 bases spanning the gap. Germline CDR1 and CDR2: SNHLY and FYNGKV (reference sequence). The CDR3 covers 13 residues. The covered CDR3 bases are TGTGCCAGCAGCTTAAAGGTCAACGAAAGATTATTT. Protein sequence: CASSLKVNERLF. The whole CDR3 region reads CASSLKVNERLFF.

Concerning this clone itself: Germline and genes: mouse. The observed sequence ends 1 residue before the CDR3 terminus, with the missing tail filled in from the germline J gene. This sequence joins TRBV2 and TRBJ2-4, with D perhaps TRBD2 (6 bases). Trimming cost V 0 bases and J 0 bases, with 7 bases left between them. The CDR3 runs to 15 residues. Germline assignment: CDR1 LGHNA and CDR2 YSYQKL. The chain's CDR3 is CASSQEGGSQNTLYF. The covered CDR3 bases are TGTGCCAGCAGCCAAGAGGGGGGAAGTCAAAACACCTTGTAC.

This clone was recorded a few times. These gene names are mouse names. With the read ending 1 residue before the CDR3 end, the germline J gene is used to fill in that end. The genes are TRBV14 and TRBJ2-4; unclear D gene. The ends were cut back, 2 bases at V and 4 bases at J, with 5 bases in the middle. This CDR3 is 12 amino acids long. Germline V gives CDR1 SGHDT, CDR2 FRDEAV. CDR3 DNA (partial): TGTGCCAGCAGTTTAACAAAAAACACCTTGTAC. Its translation is CASSLTKNTLY. Given in full, the CDR3 is CASSLTKNTLYF.

For this clone: Gene names and germline match the mouse. The CDR3 is cut off 1 residue early in the read; its end comes from the germline J gene. The rearrangement joins TRBV26 to TRBJ1-6; no reliable D call. TRBJ1-6 has ORF status, its function being uncertain. V was pared by 1 base and J by 9 bases, with 10 bases between. CDR3 length equals 14 residues. Per germline, CDR1 KGHPV and CDR2 FQNQEV (reference sequence). The sequenced part of the CDR3 DNA is TGTGCCAGCAGTCTGTACAGTATGGGTTCGCCCCTCTAC. Amino acids: CASSLYSMGSPLY. The full CDR3 reads CASSLYSMGSPLYF.

With respect to this clone: The genes and germline here are from mouse. The read stops 1 residue short of the end of the CDR3; the missing end is completed from the germline J gene. The gene calls are TRBV15 and TRBJ2-3; 7 positions match TRBD1. With V trimmed by 5 bases and J by 0 bases, 2 bases remained unmatched. The germline V gene has CDR1 SGHND and CDR2 FRSKSL. CDR3 length: 14 residues. The CDR3 loop reads CASSRDSSAETLYF. The sequenced part of the CDR3 DNA is TGTGCCAGCAGTCGGGACAGTAGTGCAGAAACGCTGTAT.

This clone was counted between two and nine times. Mouse gene names apply. The read falls 1 residue short of the CDR3 end, and the missing part is taken from the germline J gene. This rearrangement joins TRBV23 to TRBJ2-5. From germline, CDR1 is KGHTA and CDR2 FQNQQP. CDR3 length: 15 residues. The CDR3 loop reads CSSSQSREQKDTQYF. Partial CDR3 DNA: TGCTCCAGCAGTCAATCGAGGGAACAAAAAGACACCCAGTAC.

This clone appeared a few times. Mouse gene names apply. The read ends 1 residue shy of where the CDR3 ends; the end is completed using the germline J gene. The genes are TRBV2 and TRBJ2-2; D not certain. The CDR3 is made up of 14 amino acids. V was trimmed by 4 bases and J by 5 bases, leaving 11 bases between them. The V gene's germline CDR1 is LGHNA and CDR2 YSYQKL. The CDR3 protein is CASSLPGVTGQLYF. Incomplete CDR3 DNA: TGTGCCAGCAGCCTCCCCGGGGTGACCGGGCAGCTCTAC.

Turning to this clone: Gene labels here are mouse ones. Coverage ceases 1 residue before the CDR3 finishes, and the germline J gene fills in the end. The rearrangement links TRBV3 to TRBJ2-4; no firm D call. Germline V CDR1 and CDR2: SNHLY, FYNGKV (reference sequence). V was clipped by 2 bases and J by 0 bases, with 3 bases between them. The CDR3 spans 13 residues. Partial CDR3 DNA: TGTGCCAGCAGCTTAAATAGTCAAAACACCTTGTAC. Translated, it gives CASSLNSQNTLY. The CDR3 reads in full as CASSLNSQNTLYF.

For this clone: All gene names here are mouse names. The read ends 1 residue before the CDR3 terminus; that terminus is restored from the germline J gene. The chain couples TRBV26 to TRBJ2-1; 7 positions match TRBD2. Losses at the gene ends were 7 bases for V and 3 bases for J; bases not matched to a gene: 3. CDR3 length: 13 residues. Germline CDR1 and CDR2: KGHPV and FQNQEV (reference sequence). The chain's CDR3 is CASITGVYAEQFF. The DNA read from the CDR3 is TGTGCCAGCATCACTGGGGTCTATGCTGAGCAGTTC. The entire variable domain, with the rest obtained from reference TRBV26 and TRBJ2-1, is as follows: NSKVIQTPRYLVKGQGQKAKMRCIPEKGHPVVFWYQQNKNNEFKFLINFQNQEVLQQIDMTEKRFSAECPSNSPCSLEIQSSEAGDSALYLCASITGVYAEQFFGPGTRLTVL.

By its share, this clone is medium-sized. Gene names denote mouse genes. The CDR3 end is not reached by the read, which stops 1 residue before it; the germline J gene fills it in. The rearrangement uses TRBV15 and TRBJ2-5; 7 bases fit TRBD2. After removal of 0 bases from V and 3 bases from J, the junction contained 0 bases not matched to a gene. CDR3 size: 14 residues. Germline CDR1 and CDR2: SGHND and FRSKSL. Partial CDR3 DNA: TGTGCCAGCAGTTTAGCTGGGGGGCAAGACACCCAGTAC. Protein sequence: CASSLAGGQDTQY. The full CDR3 is CASSLAGGQDTQYF. The whole variable domain, filled in from reference TRBV15 and TRBJ2-5, reads DAGVTQTPRHEVAEKGQTIILKCEPVSGHNDLFWYRQTKIQGLELLSYFRSKSLMEDGGAFKDRFKAEMLNSSFSTLKIQPTEPKDSAVYLCASSLAGGQDTQYFGPGTRLLVL.